The 25 T cell receptor beta chains presented below share a single source sample, sequenced in a study of beta chain features in type 1 diabetes. Since all of the isolated RNA was reverse transcribed, expressed TCRB transcripts were what got sequenced. Libraries were prepared by immunoSEQ multiplex PCR; TCRdb keeps only in-frame clonotypes and omits some of them. The sample has 350,000 to 450,000 clones, less than 15% seen once; the top ten hold roughly 0.019%. Material for sequencing was naive CD4+ T cells from blood. The receptors shown here come from a woman aged 18 to 35 in good health.

The chain combines TRBV2 with TRBJ1-1; D call uncertain. The germline CDR1 and CDR2 sequences are SNHLY and FYNNEI. Trimming stripped 5 bases from V and 0 bases from J, with 7 bases between. This CDR3 spans 13 amino acids. The CDR3 nucleotides read TGTGCCAGCAGTTATTTTATGAACACTGAAGCTTTCTTT. Its translation is CASSYFMNTEAFF.

This clone was found a few times. The V gene is TRBV18, the J gene TRBJ1-1; TRBD1 is a possible D gene (5 bases). CDR1 and CDR2 (germline): KGHSH, LQKENI. There are 15 residues in the CDR3. Between the trimmed V and J ends, which lost 0 bases and 5 bases, there was a span of 13 bases. The CDR3 region is CASSPPGEVRTEAFF. CDR3 in DNA: TGTGCCAGCTCACCACCGGGGGAGGTAAGGACTGAAGCTTTCTTT.

This clone has only a few counts. The chain combines TRBV5-6 with TRBJ1-2; weak D call: TRBD1 (6 bases). There are 14 residues in the CDR3. Germline CDR1 reads SGHDT; CDR2 reads YYEEEE. V dropped 3 bases and J dropped 0 bases, with 9 bases sitting between them. In DNA form, the CDR3 reads TGTGCCAGCAGCTCCGGGGGGCCTAACTATGGCTACACCTTC. Translated, it gives CASSSGGPNYGYTF. Full variable domain (rest looked up from reference TRBV5-6 and TRBJ1-2): DAGVTQSPTHLIKTRGQQVTLRCSPKSGHDTVSWYQQALGQGPQFIFQYYEEEERQRGNFPDRFSGHQFPNYSSELNVNALLLGDSALYLCASSSGGPNYGYTFGSGTRLTVV.

This clone showed up just a few times. CDR3 residues: CASTSTGSAAREQYF. CDR3 DNA: TGTGCCAGCACCTCGACAGGGTCAGCTGCTCGCGAGCAGTACTTC. The chain combines TRBV28 with TRBJ2-7; TRBD1 matches at 7 bases. The CDR3 is 15 residues long. CDR1 is MDHEN and CDR2 is SYDVKM in the germline V gene. The V gene end was trimmed by 7 bases and the J gene end by 6 bases; junction bases not matched to a gene: 15. Using reference TRBV28 and TRBJ2-7 for the parts outside the CDR3, the full variable domain is DVKVTQSSRYLVKRTGEKVFLECVQDMDHENMFWYRQDPGLGLRLIYFSYDVKMKEKGDIPEGYSVSREKKERFSLILESASTNQTSMYLCASTSTGSAAREQYFGPGTRLTVT.

A few counts support this clone. The chain links TRBV29-1 to TRBJ2-7; D not certain. V shed 4 bases and J shed 0 bases, with 7 bases lying between them. This CDR3 has 12 amino acids. Per germline, CDR1 SQVTM and CDR2 ANQGSEA. The DNA for the CDR3 is TGCAGCGTTGCTCTTTCCTCCTACGAGCAGTACTTC. This encodes CSVALSSYEQYF.

The chain employs TRBV29-1 and TRBJ1-1; a weak D match, TRBD1 (5 bases). Germline CDR1 is SQVTM and CDR2 is ANQGSEA. The ends were cut back, 3 bases at V and 0 bases at J, with 5 bases in the middle. The CDR3 covers 12 residues. Here the CDR3 DNA reads TGCAGCGTTGACAGGGTGAACACTGAAGCTTTCTTT. It codes for CSVDRVNTEAFF.

The chain recombines TRBV5-6 with TRBJ1-5; D is perhaps TRBD1 (6 bases). V gave up 4 bases and J gave up 4 bases, with 18 bases separating them. The germline gives CDR1 SGHDT, CDR2 YYEEEE. This CDR3 is built from 16 residues. The CDR3 sequence is CASSQQGHSFNQPQHF. The CDR3 nucleotides are TGTGCCAGCAGCCAACAGGGACATTCGTTTAATCAGCCCCAGCATTTT.

This sequence joins TRBV6-5 and TRBJ2-1; 7 bases align to TRBD1. After removal of 0 bases from V and 7 bases from J, the junction contained 6 bases not matched to a gene. Germline assignment: CDR1 MNHEY and CDR2 SVGAGI. This CDR3 is 15 amino acids long. For the CDR3, the DNA is TGTGCCAGCAGTTACTCCGGGACAGCAAGAAATGAGCAGTTCTTC. Protein sequence: CASSYSGTARNEQFF.

The chain employs TRBV7-9 and TRBJ2-7, with TRBD1 as a possible D gene (6 bases). The CDR3 runs to 15 residues. The germline V and J ends were trimmed by 4 bases and 2 bases, with 15 bases remaining between them. Germline CDR1 reads SEHNR; CDR2 reads FQNEAQ (reference sequence). Here the CDR3 DNA reads TGTGCCAGCAGCTCCTCAGGGGCCCAGACCTACGAGCAGTACTTC. Protein sequence: CASSSSGAQTYEQYF.

There are a few counts of this clone. The chain carries TRBV16 and TRBJ2-1; perhaps TRBD1 as D (6 bases). The CDR3 consists of 15 residues. V lost 4 bases, J lost 2 bases, and 12 bases lay in between. Germline V gene sequence: CDR1 KGHSY, CDR2 FQNENV. The CDR3 DNA sequence: TGTGCCAGCAGCCCTCGAGGGACAACCTACAATGAGCAGTTCTTC. Translated: CASSPRGTTYNEQFF.

The chain has TRBV28 and TRBJ2-3, with 15 nucleotides matching TRBD2. V gave up 5 bases and J gave up 5 bases; unmatched junction bases: 5. The CDR3 covers 16 residues. Germline V gene sequence: CDR1 MDHEN, CDR2 SYDVKM. This CDR3 is CASSPEGLAGGDTQYF. The CDR3 coding sequence is TGTGCCAGCAGTCCTGAGGGACTAGCGGGAGGAGATACGCAGTATTTT.

The V call is TRBV4-3, the J call TRBJ1-2, with a possible D match to TRBD1 (6 bases). CDR1 and CDR2 (germline): LGHNA, YSLEER. With 2 bases removed from V and 4 bases from J, the gap between germline ends came to 8 bases. This CDR3 is built from 13 residues. Written as DNA, the CDR3 is TGCGCCAGCAGCCAAACAGGGAGCTATGGCTACACCTTC. Protein sequence: CASSQTGSYGYTF.

This clone was observed a few times. At one of its ends the junction is not consistent with the germline gene, which may arise from a read error. V and J are TRBV6-5 and TRBJ2-7, with 9 bases aligning to TRBD2. Germline-derived CDR1 and CDR2 are MNHEY and SVGAGI. CDR3 length: 12 amino acids. CDR3 nucleotides: TGTGCCAGCCACCATGGGCGGGAGGGCGTCGTGTTC. It encodes CASHHGREGVVF.

This clone was observed a handful of times. V gene TRBV30 combines with J gene TRBJ2-5, with TRBD2 as a possible D gene (5 bases). Germline V gene sequence: CDR1 GTSNPN, CDR2 SVGIG (reference sequence). CDR3 length: 11 amino acids. Trimming removed 3 bases at V and 11 bases at J, with 13 bases between. For the CDR3, the DNA is TGTGCCTGGAGGCAGGTGGGAGAGCAGTACTTC. Protein sequence: CAWRQVGEQYF.

The CDR3 here is CASSQDGLAGVRAIEQFF. The DNA for the CDR3 is TGTGCCAGCAGCCAAGATGGTCTAGCGGGAGTTAGGGCAATTGAGCAGTTCTTC. V usage is TRBV14 and J usage is TRBJ2-1; 10 bases are shared with TRBD2. Per germline, CDR1 SGHDN and CDR2 FVKESK. CDR3 size: 18 residues. The junction had 14 bases not matched to a gene; V was cut back by 0 bases and J by 9 bases.

This chain links TRBV7-3 with TRBJ2-1; D may be TRBD1 (6 bases). This CDR3 has 13 residues. Trimming stripped 4 bases from V and 5 bases from J, with 9 bases between. Germline loops: CDR1 SGHTA, CDR2 FQGTGA. CDR3 coding DNA: TGTGCCAGCAGCTCTGCAGGGGACAATGAGCAGTTCTTC. Protein product: CASSSAGDNEQFF.

V usage is TRBV7-6 and J usage is TRBJ2-5; weak D call: TRBD2 (5 bases). The CDR3 covers 14 residues. Per the germline V gene, CDR1 is SGHVS and CDR2 is FNYEAQ. Trimming pared 0 bases from V and 11 bases from J, leaving 16 bases between. Here the CDR3 DNA reads TGTGCCAGCAGCTTAGCGTTGAGGGCTCTTGAGCAGTACTTC. Translated, it gives CASSLALRALEQYF.

The genes are TRBV4-3 and TRBJ2-3; D uncertain. The CDR3 loop spans 9 amino acids. V lost 10 bases and J 4 bases, leaving 3 bases between the germline ends. The germline CDR1 and CDR2 sequences are LGHNA and YSLEER. CDR3 sequence: CATADTQYF. CDR3 nucleotide sequence: TGCGCCACCGCAGATACGCAGTATTTT.

The CDR3 DNA reads as TGTGCCTGGAGAGAAACTCCCAAAAACATTCAGTACTTC. It encodes CAWRETPKNIQYF. J is TRBJ2-4 and V is TRBV30; no clear D gene. V was clipped by 3 bases and J by 2 bases, with 8 bases between them. This CDR3 has 13 residues. Germline V lookup: CDR1 GTSNPN, CDR2 SVGIG (reference sequence).

The chain carries TRBV6-1 and TRBJ1-5; TRBD1 agrees at 7 bases. Unmatched junction bases numbered 5, after V lost 7 bases and J lost 2 bases. The CDR3 spans 14 residues. From germline, CDR1 is MNHNS and CDR2 SASEGT. The CDR3 DNA reads TGTGCCAGCACTGACAGGGATCGCAATCAGCCCCAGCATTTT. Residues: CASTDRDRNQPQHF.

The chain uses TRBV29-1 and TRBJ1-2; 9 positions agree with TRBD1. The length of the CDR3 is 13 residues. Germline CDR1 reads SQVTM; CDR2 reads ANQGSEA. V gave up 7 bases and J gave up 8 bases; unmatched junction bases: 11. The CDR3 spells CSAEMGQGGGYTF. DNA for the CDR3: TGCAGCGCAGAAATGGGACAGGGAGGAGGCTACACCTTC.

The chain joins TRBV7-9 to TRBJ2-3; D unclear. CDR3 length equals 14 residues. The V gene lost 1 base and the J gene lost 6 bases, with 11 bases spanning the gap. CDR1 and CDR2 from the germline V gene are SEHNR and FQNEAQ (reference sequence). CDR3 protein: CASSLGQARDTQYF. CDR3 DNA: TGTGCCAGCAGCTTAGGCCAAGCTCGGGATACGCAGTATTTT.

The CDR3 sequence is CASRTGTGKETQYF. CDR3 coding DNA: TGTGCCAGCAGGACCGGGACAGGGAAAGAGACCCAGTACTTC. This chain joins TRBV6-1 and TRBJ2-5; the match to TRBD1 covers 9 bases. Per the germline V gene, CDR1 is MNHNS and CDR2 is SASEGT. Trimming removed 6 bases from V and 3 bases from J; junction bases left unmatched: 5. CDR3 size: 14 residues.

This chain connects TRBV5-4 to TRBJ2-2, with TRBD2 identical over 14 bases. The CDR3 consists of 17 residues. Per germline, CDR1 SGHNT and CDR2 YYREEE (reference sequence). V trimming: 2 bases; J trimming: 7 bases; junction bases outside the gene matches: 7. The chain's CDR3 is CASSFGTSGREGGELFF. CDR3 DNA sequence: TGTGCCAGCAGCTTCGGGACTAGCGGGAGAGAGGGCGGGGAGCTGTTTTTT.

This chain connects TRBV29-1 to TRBJ2-3, with 10 bases matching TRBD1. The CDR3 is made up of 14 amino acids. CDR1 and CDR2 from the germline V gene are SQVTM and ANQGSEA. V gave up 6 bases and J gave up 0 bases; unmatched junction bases: 3. CDR3 nucleotides: TGCAGCGTCCGGGACAGGGGAAGCACAGATACGCAGTATTTT. Translation gives CSVRDRGSTDTQYF.